These 22 T cell receptor beta chains were sequenced from one sample in a study of T cell changes during pregnancy in multiple sclerosis. The protocol was immunoSEQ multiplex PCR, while the TCRdb copy is restricted to in-frame clones and leaves out a portion. The table has tens of thousands of clones, 85% to 95% seen once. Sequencing used peripheral blood, obtained after pregnancy. The receptors were sampled from a female donor with multiple sclerosis, enrolled in a pregnancy study.

The V gene is TRBV11-3, the J gene TRBJ1-1; 8 bases map to TRBD1. The V gene end was trimmed by 4 bases and the J gene end by 10 bases; junction bases not matched to a gene: 5. Germline V gene data show CDR1 as SGHNT and CDR2 as YENEEA. The CDR3 has 12 amino acids. CDR3 amino acids: CASSSQGARAFF. In DNA, the CDR3 is TGTGCCAGCAGCTCCCAGGGGGCTAGAGCTTTCTTT.

The chain joins TRBV5-1 to TRBJ1-2, with TRBD1 matching 9 bases. The CDR3 covers 17 residues. V was pared by 3 bases and J by 3 bases, with 12 bases of the junction left unmatched. Germline V gene data show CDR1 as SGHRS and CDR2 as YFSETQ. In DNA, the CDR3 is TGCGCCAGCAGCTCGGACCCCCGGGACAGGGCTCACTATGGCTACACCTTC. Its translation: CASSSDPRDRAHYGYTF. Full variable domain (missing parts from reference TRBV5-1 and TRBJ1-2): KAGVTQTPRYLIKTRGQQVTLSCSPISGHRSVSWYQQTPGQGLQFLFEYFSETQRNKGNFPGRFSGRQFSNSRSEMNVSTLELGDSALYLCASSSDPRDRAHYGYTFGSGTRLTVV.

V usage is TRBV6-1 and J usage is TRBJ1-1; 7 nucleotides align to TRBD1. With V trimmed by 4 bases and J by 2 bases, 10 bases remained unmatched. The germline gives CDR1 MNHNS, CDR2 SASEGT. The CDR3 is made up of 16 amino acids. The CDR3 nucleotides are TGTGCCAGCAGTGGACTGACCGGGACAGAAAACACTGAAGCTTTCTTT. It codes for CASSGLTGTENTEAFF.

This rearrangement joins TRBV5-1 to TRBJ1-2; 7 nucleotides line up with TRBD1. The J segment lost 4 bases and the V segment lost 4 bases, leaving 7 bases of the junction unmatched. The CDR3 is 14 amino acids. CDR1 and CDR2 (germline): SGHRS, YFSETQ. The chain's CDR3 is CASSQGDGSYGYTF. In nucleotides, the CDR3 is TGCGCCAGCAGCCAGGGGGACGGCTCCTATGGCTACACCTTC.

The J gene is TRBJ1-4, the V gene TRBV9; D is possibly TRBD1 (5 bases). Germline V gene data show CDR1 as SGDLS and CDR2 as YYNGEE. Trimming cost V 4 bases and J 8 bases, with 15 bases left between them. CDR3 length: 14 amino acids. This chain's CDR3 is CASSLGTGVEKLFF. The CDR3 nucleotides are TGTGCCAGCAGCCTTGGGACTGGGGTGGAAAAACTGTTTTTT.

V and J are TRBV7-3 and TRBJ1-1; unclear D gene. V was shortened by 2 bases and J by 1 base, with 14 bases between the two germline ends. There are 16 residues in the CDR3. The germline V gene has CDR1 SGHTA and CDR2 FQGTGA. DNA for the CDR3: TGTGCCAGCAGCTTATCTCCCGCGGCGCCGAACACTGAAGCTTTCTTT. The encoded protein is CASSLSPAAPNTEAFF.

V gene TRBV11-2 combines with J gene TRBJ2-7; D not resolved. Germline V gene lookup returns CDR1 SGHAT and CDR2 FQNNGV. Trimming removed 4 bases at V and 5 bases at J, with 24 bases between. The CDR3 has 17 residues. CDR3 sequence: CASSSQLGLGDSNEQYF. CDR3 sequence (DNA): TGTGCCAGCAGCTCTCAGTTAGGTCTCGGAGACTCGAACGAGCAGTACTTC.

This chain joins TRBV7-9 and TRBJ1-2, with TRBD1 identical over 7 bases. The germline gives CDR1 SEHNR, CDR2 FQNEAQ (reference sequence). CDR3 length: 13 amino acids. The V segment lost 5 bases and the J segment 8 bases; nucleotides outside the gene matches: 8. CDR3 DNA sequence: TGTGCCAGCAGCCCTATCGCGGACAGGGGCTACACCTTC. Its translation: CASSPIADRGYTF.

This clone was found once. The chain joins TRBV20-1 to TRBJ1-1; D call uncertain. In germline, CDR1 is DFQATT, CDR2 SNEGSKA (reference sequence). With 3 bases removed from V and 1 base from J, the gap between germline ends came to 3 bases. This CDR3 is built from 11 residues. CDR3 in DNA: TGCAGTGCTAGCCAGAACACTGAAGCTTTCTTT. Translated: CSASQNTEAFF.

The chain links TRBV30 to TRBJ2-7; possibly TRBD2 for D (6 bases). Germline CDR1 GTSNPN, CDR2 SVGIG (reference sequence). This CDR3 has 15 amino acids. V lost 1 base and J 4 bases, leaving 17 bases between the germline ends. CDR3 amino acids: CAWSESGGTAYEQYF. The CDR3 DNA reads TGTGCCTGGAGTGAAAGCGGAGGGACCGCGTACGAGCAGTACTTC.

The chain links TRBV9 to TRBJ1-1; no firm D call. Trimming took 2 bases from V and 1 from J, leaving 12 bases between them. CDR3 length: 15 residues. Germline V lookup: CDR1 SGDLS, CDR2 YYNGEE. This chain's CDR3 is CASSVWGDGNTEAFF. The CDR3 bases are TGTGCCAGCAGCGTTTGGGGAGACGGGAACACTGAAGCTTTCTTT.

The chain carries TRBV6-5 and TRBJ1-5; D ambiguous. CDR1 is MNHEY and CDR2 is SVGAGI in the germline V gene. V was pared by 2 bases and J by 5 bases, with 13 bases between. This CDR3 is built from 15 residues. This CDR3 reads CASSYTAGKDQPQHF. In DNA, the CDR3 is TGTGCCAGCAGTTACACAGCCGGGAAGGATCAGCCCCAGCATTTT.

The chain links TRBV7-9 to TRBJ1-1; D may be TRBD1 (5 bases). The CDR3 is 14 amino acids. In germline, CDR1 is SEHNR, CDR2 FQNEAQ (reference sequence). V dropped 5 bases and J dropped 4 bases, with 14 bases sitting between them. CDR3 residues: CASSAPVGGTEAFF. In nucleotides, the CDR3 is TGTGCCAGCAGCGCACCGGTGGGGGGCACTGAAGCTTTCTTT.

The chain recombines TRBV2 with TRBJ2-7; TRBD1 is a possible D gene (5 bases). CDR3 length equals 14 residues. V lost 1 base and J lost 3, with 10 bases in between. Germline CDR1 SNHLY, CDR2 FYNNEI. CDR3 loop: CASSEGGGYYEQYF. The CDR3 DNA reads TGTGCCAGCAGTGAAGGGGGCGGATACTACGAGCAGTACTTC. Combining the CDR3 with reference TRBV2 and TRBJ2-7 gives the whole variable domain EPEVTQTPSHQVTQMGQEVILRCVPISNHLYFYWYRQILGQKVEFLVSFYNNEISEKSEIFDDQFSVERPDGSNFTLKIRSTKLEDSAMYFCASSEGGGYYEQYFGPGTRLTVT.

This rearrangement joins TRBV7-9 to TRBJ1-2; possibly TRBD1 for D (5 bases). V was trimmed by 5 bases and J by 5 bases, leaving 18 bases between them. Germline CDR1 and CDR2: SEHNR and FQNEAQ (reference sequence). This CDR3 has 15 residues. CDR3 region: CASSARTEGNYGYTF. The CDR3 region has the DNA TGTGCCAGCAGCGCGAGGACGGAGGGGAATTATGGCTACACCTTC. The variable domain in full, with the rest retrieved from reference TRBV7-9 and TRBJ1-2, is DTGVSQNPRHKITKRGQNVTFRCDPISEHNRLYWYRQTLGQGPEFLTYFQNEAQLEKSRLLSDRFSAERPKGSFSTLEIQRTEQGDSAMYLCASSARTEGNYGYTFGSGTRLTVV.

The J gene is TRBJ2-2, the V gene TRBV18; 9 bases agree with TRBD2. There are 16 residues in the CDR3. Germline CDR1 reads KGHSH; CDR2 reads LQKENI. The junction had 5 bases not matched to a gene; V was cut back by 2 bases and J by 4 bases. CDR3 DNA sequence: TGTGCCAGCTCACCAGATGCGGGGGGGCCCACCGGGGAGCTGTTTTTT. Its translation: CASSPDAGGPTGELFF.

The chain links TRBV7-2 to TRBJ2-1; TRBD2 matches 13 bases. The CDR3 extends over 15 amino acids. The V gene end was trimmed by 5 bases and the J gene end by 7 bases; junction bases not matched to a gene: 5. The germline V gene encodes CDR1 SGHTA and CDR2 FQGNSA. The CDR3 reads CASSTGLAGVNEQFF. The CDR3 nucleotides are TGTGCCAGCAGCACCGGACTAGCGGGGGTTAATGAGCAGTTCTTC.

Written as DNA, the CDR3 is TGTGCCAGCAGCACCCTAACAGGGGGAACCTACGAGCAGTACTTC. Its protein product is CASSTLTGGTYEQYF. The J gene is TRBJ2-7, the V gene TRBV28, with 8 bases fitting TRBD1. Germline assignment: CDR1 MDHEN and CDR2 SYDVKM. V lost 6 bases and J lost 2; bases outside the gene matches: 9. The CDR3 runs to 15 residues. The full variable domain, with the rest looked up from reference TRBV28 and TRBJ2-7, is DVKVTQSSRYLVKRTGEKVFLECVQDMDHENMFWYRQDPGLGLRLIYFSYDVKMKEKGDIPEGYSVSREKKERFSLILESASTNQTSMYLCASSTLTGGTYEQYFGPGTRLTVT.

The chain links TRBV10-1 to TRBJ2-7; TRBD1 matches at 9 bases. After removal of 5 bases from V and 5 bases from J, the junction contained 4 bases not matched to a gene. Germline CDR1 is WNHNN and CDR2 is SYGVQD (reference sequence). The CDR3 is 13 amino acids. CDR3 in amino acids: CASSSGQGDEQYF. For the CDR3, the DNA is TGCGCCAGCAGTTCGGGACAGGGAGACGAGCAGTACTTC.

The chain links TRBV6-1 to TRBJ2-3, with D maybe TRBD1 (5 bases). This CDR3 contains 15 residues. CDR1 and CDR2 from the germline V gene are MNHNS and SASEGT. V lost 4 bases to trimming and J lost 4 bases, with 15 bases between them. The CDR3 here is CASSGVTGYPDTQYF. CDR3 in DNA: TGTGCCAGCAGTGGGGTCACAGGATACCCAGATACGCAGTATTTT.

The chain has TRBV7-9 and TRBJ2-2; D ambiguous. Trimming removed 1 base from V and 0 bases from J, with 3 bases in between. Per germline, CDR1 SEHNR and CDR2 FQNEAQ (reference sequence). This CDR3 region has 14 residues. This CDR3 reads CASSLVTNTGELFF. The CDR3 DNA sequence: TGTGCCAGCAGCTTAGTTACGAACACCGGGGAGCTGTTTTTT.

The chain uses TRBV7-9 and TRBJ1-2; D is unclear. The germline gives CDR1 SEHNR, CDR2 FQNEAQ (reference sequence). V dropped 5 bases and J dropped 3 bases, with 7 bases sitting between them. This CDR3 is built from 12 residues. The CDR3 bases are TGTGCCAGCAGCCCGGGAGACTATGGCTACACCTTC. Its protein product is CASSPGDYGYTF.